The rows below give T cell receptor beta chains drawn from one sample of a study of shared clonotypes between healthy human individuals. Here immunoSEQ multiplex PCR was the method, and the copy in TCRdb shows in-frame clones only, minus some. The table lists approximately 2.5 million clones, more than 90% of them singletons. The sample consisted of naive CD4+ T cells sorted from blood. Source of these receptors: a man aged 18 to 30 in good health. Both conserved end residues are part of each CDR3. D genes are given only for firm matches. The listing skips clone size in some rows; elsewhere it reads once, few, many or a size class.

TRBJ2-1 TRBV6-1 . . TGTGCCAGCAGTGAAGATGGGACTTACAATGAGCAGTTCTTC CASSEDGTYNEQFF
TRBJ2-3 TRBV19 . . TGTGCCAGTATGGGACCCACTAGCACAGATACGCAGTATTTT CASMGPTSTDTQYF
TRBJ1-1 TRBV29-1 TRBD1 few TGCAGCGCTTTACAGGGGCGGAACACTGAAGCTTTCTTT CSALQGRNTEAFF
TRBJ2-5 TRBV4-1 TRBD1 . TGCGCCAGCAGCCAAGATGGGGGACAGGGGTGGGAGACCCAGTACTTC CASSQDGGQGWETQYF
TRBJ1-1 TRBV6-5 TRBD1 . TGTGCCAGCAGCCGAGAAGGACAGGCCGAAGCTGAAGCTTTCTTT CASSREGQAEAEAFF
TRBJ1-1 TRBV9 . few TGTGCCAGCAGCGGACGGGACACATACACTGAAGCTTTCTTT CASSGRDTYTEAFF
TRBJ2-2 TRBV30 TRBD1 once TGTGCCTGGAAGGGACAGGGAAACACCGGGGAGCTGTTTTTT CAWKGQGNTGELFF
TRBJ2-7 TRBV30 . . TGTGCCTGGAGTCAAGGACCGGAGTACGAGCAGTACTTC CAWSQGPEYEQYF
TRBJ1-1 TRBV29-1 . few TGCAGCGTTGTAGGACGGCTGAACACTGAAGCTTTCTTT CSVVGRLNTEAFF
TRBJ2-7 TRBV5-1 . . TGCGCCAGCACCATCGGGTCCGGGACCTACGAGCAGTACTTC CASTIGSGTYEQYF
TRBJ2-7 TRBV29-1 TRBD2 . TGCAGCGTTGAATACGGGTTAGCGGGGGGCGAGCAGTACTTC CSVEYGLAGGEQYF
TRBJ2-5 TRBV5-1 . . TGCGCCAGCAGCCCGGAGGGTAGGGGCGAAGAGACCCAGTACTTC CASSPEGRGEETQYF
TRBJ1-3 TRBV19 TRBD1 . TGTGCCAGTAGTGCACGACAGGGCTTCTCTGGAAACACCATATATTTT CASSARQGFSGNTIYF
TRBJ1-5 TRBV10-2 . . TGCGCCAGCAGTGAGTCGGGGGGCGGGAGCAATCAGCCCCAGCATTTT CASSESGGGSNQPQHF
TRBJ1-4 TRBV10-3 . . TGTGCCATCAGTGTTAACGAGGGGGAAAAACTGTTTTTT CAISVNEGEKLFF
TRBJ2-7 TRBV5-1 TRBD2 . TGCGCCAGCAGCCCAGCGGGAACCAACGAGCAGTACTTC CASSPAGTNEQYF
TRBJ1-1 TRBV4-1 TRBD1 . TGCGCCAGCAGCCAAGATGTCAGGACAGGGGAAACGATCGTGGGCACTGAAGCTTTCTTT CASSQDVRTGETIVGTEAFF
TRBJ2-2 TRBV15 . once TGTGCCACCAGCAGAGATCTACTCTGGAACACCGGGGAGCTGTTTTTT CATSRDLLWNTGELFF
TRBJ2-5 TRBV5-1 TRBD2 . TGCGCCAGCAGTTCACAGCGGGGGGGATACCAAGAGACCCAGTACTTC CASSSQRGGYQETQYF
TRBJ2-6 TRBV6-6 . . TGTGCCAGCAGTTACTCTACCGGGGCCAACGTCCTGACTTTC CASSYSTGANVLTF
TRBJ2-7 TRBV5-4 TRBD2 . TGTGCCAGCAGCTTGGGTAGCGGGAGATTCGAGCAGTACTTC CASSLGSGRFEQYF
TRBJ2-3 TRBV10-3 . . TGTGCCATCAGTGAGTCGGAGACAGATACGCAGTATTTT CAISESETDTQYF
TRBJ1-4 TRBV2 TRBD1 . TGTGCCAGCAGTGACTTAGGACAGGGGTCTAATGAAAAACTGTTTTTT CASSDLGQGSNEKLFF
TRBJ1-2 TRBV7-2 . . TGTGCCAGCAGCCTCGGGGGCCTCTATGGCTACACCTTC CASSLGGLYGYTF
TRBJ1-1 TRBV6-5 . . TGTGCCAGTTTTTTAGGAGGGGCCAACACTGAAGCTTTCTTT CASFLGGANTEAFF
TRBJ1-3 TRBV7-2 . . TGTGCCAGCAGCTTAGGGGGGAGCAACACCATATATTTT CASSLGGSNTIYF
TRBJ2-1 TRBV10-3 TRBD2 . TGTGCCATCAGTGAGTCTCTAACTAGCGAGTTCTTC CAISESLTSEFF